This T cell receptor (beta chain) was observed in a study of cytomegalovirus exposure and HLA in healthy donors (dated by TCRdb to the late 2010s). Study-wide context: In an earlier analysis of approximately 500 of the donors, about 260 Gb of sequence data and some 120 million unique TCR beta sequences from about 179 million T cells were reported. About 300 gigabases of sequencing data and tens of millions of unique TCR sequences were included in an early release covering around 650 HLA-typed donors. Among the approximately 400 genotyped donors, about 83% belonged to the genetic ancestry cluster associated with self-reported Caucasian donors. The study aimed to test whether cataloging public T cell receptors could reveal signatures of past pathogen exposure. The study profiled the T cell repertoires of under 850 subjects by immunosequencing and related them to cytomegalovirus serostatus. Along with the 666-subject first cohort, a separate validation cohort of about 110 different subjects was used. To predict cytomegalovirus infection status, the study combined high-throughput TCR immunosequencing, statistical association of individual TCRs with disease status, and machine learning. A later analysis re-analyzed previously published TCR beta repertoires from 550 to 700 donors and added high-resolution HLA genotyping to study TCR occurrence patterns. Rather than drawing on any new phenotypic data, the later analysis identified candidate immune exposures from TCR beta sequences and the way those sequences occurred across donors. An earlier analysis of roughly 600 of the donors used high-throughput TCR beta sequencing to judge whether each TCR beta V gene segment behaved as functional or pseudogenic. Donor age, sex, ethnicity and CMV serostatus were collected together with the repertoire data. Genome-wide SNP genotypes for about three fifths of the roughly 670 donors were used in a later genetic analysis, which treated that subset as a discovery cohort. All discovery cohort repertoires had been generated using a single sequencing platform. Both class I and class II loci were covered by HLA typing, at four-digit resolution. Typing coverage differed by locus: A, B, C, DRB1 and DQB1 were typed in roughly 629-640 donors, DQA1 in 522, DPA1 in 600 to 610, and DPB1 in 472. About five DR-DQ haplotypes were handled as single units for association and clustering, since linkage in the cohort was strong. Among about 360 genotyped donors of the cohort, an average of around 240,000 unique TCR beta nucleotide sequences were sequenced per donor, around a sixth of them non-productive.

In regard to this clone: Which antigen it targets is not known. No qualities accompany the bases; no much larger clone lies one base away.

Paper-wide results and their limitations: A cluster of highly shared sequence variants was judged likely to be a technical artifact of the sequencing pipeline. In a later genetic analysis, a missense DCLRE1C variant was associated with V-gene and J-gene trimming of TCR beta chains, and the association was replicated in an independent cohort. Immune exposure information for the cohort was limited to CMV serostatus. In vitro tests confirmed that a few of the cytomegalovirus-associated TCR beta chains recognize cytomegalovirus antigens. The study gave a list of roughly 150 TCR beta chains associated with cytomegalovirus. The authors suggested that the approach could potentially be extended to other disease states and immunological phenotypes. Linkage disequilibrium might explain the correlated functional status among segregating V segments, but an unknown experimental factor could not be excluded. Cytomegalovirus status was reported to be diagnosed by the classifier with high specificity and sensitivity in both the original and validation cohorts. Some IMGT-functional V segments, including TRBV6-2 and TRBV6-3, could not be told apart with the 87-base-pair reads, so those segments were excluded. In a later analysis, most CMV-associated TCR beta chains were found to appear HLA-restricted, with HLA associations seemingly driven largely by CMV exposure. In a later analysis, some 17,000 TCR beta sequences were associated with specific HLA alleles at a false discovery rate of 0.05. When HLA alleles, especially DR and DQ, strongly co-occurred, TCR associations were difficult to assign to individual alleles. According to a later analysis, parvovirus B19, influenza, CMV and Epstein-Barr virus appeared linked to several top co-occurrence clusters. Most TCR sequences were observed very rarely across donors, whereas some public TCRs were present in many individuals. According to a later analysis, TCR association rates differed among HLA loci, with DRB1 alleles showing the most associated TCRs and HLA-C alleles showing the fewest. Because HLA typing was missing for some donors at each locus, association tests included only the typed subset. Presence/absence analyses assumed roughly uniform sequencing depth across donors, an assumption that may not hold. In this cohort, only TCR beta chains were sequenced, and detectable features were limited by the absence of alpha or paired-chain data. A later genetic analysis reported fewer N-insertions in productive TCRs among donors in an Asian-associated ancestry cluster than the roughly 620-donor mean. A further reported finding was that TCR beta sequences accurately predicted the HLA-A and HLA-B alleles for most subjects in the first cohort. In an earlier analysis of fewer than 700 of the donors, most TCR beta V segments appeared in productive rearrangements about 87% or about 30% of the time, broadly matching IMGT annotations. The earlier analysis of approximately 540 of the donors excluded around 17 rarely observed V segments, including chromosome 9 orphons, because counts were too low. In a later analysis, HLA-associated TCR beta chains showed more clonal expansion and lower generation probabilities than non-associated chains that were equally common.

Library creation used the immunoSEQ multiplex PCR assay. For the multiplex PCR, a mixture combining 60 forward primers for TCR Vbeta segments and 13 reverse primers for TCR Jbeta segments was used. A multiplex PCR assay on genomic DNA amplified the CDR3 region of rearranged TCR beta genes. On the Illumina HiSeq System, the amplified TCR beta libraries were sequenced as 87-base-pair reads. In the source study's methods: A later analysis counted about 82 million unique TCR beta chains across the 650 to 800 repertoires, and 9 million to 14 million of these chains were shared by at least two donors. To remove PCR and sequencing errors, raw reads were error-corrected and collapsed into unique sequences using a nearest-neighbor algorithm that merged closely related sequences. Alignment of CDR3 sequences to IMGT reference sequences was used to assign V, D and J gene segments. Each retained sequence needed at least a six-nucleotide match to both a V gene segment and a J gene segment. A rearrangement counted as productive if the CDR3 had no stop codons and remained in frame with V and J, and every other rearrangement counted as non-productive. CDR3 was defined according to IMGT convention as the region running from the second conserved V-encoded cysteine to the conserved J-encoded phenylalanine. The earlier analysis of around 640 of the donors excluded sequences that lacked an unambiguous match to a single V gene segment. An earlier analysis of a few hundred of the donors classified V segments as functional when productive rearrangements were above 56.7% and as segregating when the standard deviation between donors was above 5%. To diagnose cytomegalovirus status from the catalog of TCR beta chain sequences, a statistical classification framework was built. In a later analysis, TCR nucleotide sequences were compared against IMGT/GENE-DB human TR gene sequences so that V and J genes could be assigned. The TCRdist pipeline was used in a later analysis to assign CDR3 sequences and most-parsimonious VDJ recombination scenarios. In a later analysis, each TCR beta chain was defined by its CDR3 amino acid sequence together with its V-gene family, and reads without a unique V-gene family were excluded. A later analysis removed 450 to 600 highly shared, low-generation-probability nucleotide sequences to deal with suspected cross-contamination and a sequencing artifact. In a later analysis, a clonal expansion index was calculated for each public chain from normalized within-repertoire ranks of inferred template counts. In a later analysis, generation probabilities were computed with a VDJ recombination model fitted to out-of-frame rearrangements, and the resulting probabilities were checked against IGoR. In a later analysis, hypergeometric tests were used to score TCR-TCR, TCR-HLA and TCR-CMV co-occurrence, with a repertoire-size bias correction applied to TCR pairs. A later analysis estimated false discovery rates by permuting HLA or CMV assignments 20 times. In a later analysis, co-occurring TCRs were grouped with DBSCAN, and TCRdist sequence similarity was added when clustering was performed within HLA-allele-positive subsets. For co-occurrence clustering, repertoires with fewer than 30,000 or more than 120,000 public chains were excluded, along with five repertoires with anomalous nucleotide sharing. In TCRdb, the immuneACCESS table is reduced to in-frame sequences with V and J assigned. These tables do not hold every clone; where another copy was compared, an unresolved V gene accounts for under half, and the others remain unexplained. V and J calls and clone size come straight from that table; D and trimming were deduced from the DNA. The sample has around 200,000 clones on record, around 76% of them singletons. In total, the top ten clones hold 2% to 2.5% of the sample.

The cohort comprised 710 or so healthy bone marrow donors. At the time of sampling, every cohort member was nominally healthy, though immune exposures that went unrecorded were likely present. The donor tested CMV seropositive, placing the donor among the 250 to 300 seropositive members of the cohort. Every donor gave a peripheral blood sample, and the peripheral blood mononuclear cells from that sample were used for TCR beta sequencing. Genomic DNA extraction from the blood cell samples was performed with the Qiagen DNeasy Blood Extraction Kit. CDR1 GTSNPN and CDR2 SVGIG are derived from the germline V gene (reference sequence). The CDR3 starts with the cysteine, ends with the phenylalanine, and has 14 residues. Only CDR3 DNA remains: 42 bases, in frame from the first base. V was cut back by 0 bases and J by 3 bases, leaving a gap of 12 bases between them.

What was sequenced was PBMCs. Here the chain combines TRBV30 and TRBJ2-7; TRBD1 is a weak D gene call, 5 bases matching. The TCR was taken from a woman younger than 45 in good health and CMV-seropositive. The DNA is as follows: TGTGCCTGGAGTGTTGGTGGGGCCCTCTACGAGCAGTACTTC. It codes for CAWSVGGALYEQYF.